The 10 T cell receptor beta chains reported below all come from one sample, sequenced in a study of shared clonotypes between healthy human individuals. Measured with immunoSEQ multiplex PCR; TCRdb has only the in-frame clones, and not every one. The sample yields about 2 million clones, 95% seen once. Sequencing was done on a sample of naive CD4+ T cells sorted from blood. This sample's subset: CD45RA+ positively selected. These receptors were taken from a man aged 18 to 29 in good health.

This rearrangement joins TRBV5-1 to TRBJ2-3; D is undetermined. The germline V gene encodes CDR1 SGHRS and CDR2 YFSETQ. Trimming left V 3 bases short and J 0 bases short, with 17 bases between. There are 17 residues in the CDR3. The CDR3 DNA reads TGCGCCAGCAGCTCGGCCGGGTTCTCCCCTAGCACAGATACGCAGTATTTT. Translating it yields CASSSAGFSPSTDTQYF.

The rearrangement uses TRBV30 and TRBJ2-7; 11 nucleotides agree with TRBD1. The CDR3 contains 15 residues. Trimming cost V 5 bases and J 2 bases; bases outside gene matches: 8. Germline CDR1 is GTSNPN and CDR2 is SVGIG (reference sequence). As DNA, the CDR3 is TGTGCCTGGCATCGGCCGGGACAGGGGGCCTACGAGCAGTACTTC. Translated, it gives CAWHRPGQGAYEQYF. Looking up the rest from reference TRBV30 and TRBJ2-7 gives the full variable domain: SQTIHQWPATLVQPVGSPLSLECTVEGTSNPNLYWYRQAAGRGLQLLFYSVGIGQISSEVPQNLSASRPQDRQFILSSKKLLLSDSGFYLCAWHRPGQGAYEQYFGPGTRLTVT.

The V and J genes are TRBV2 and TRBJ2-5; D gene unclear. Germline lookup yields CDR1 SNHLY and CDR2 FYNNEI. V was cut by 2 bases and J by 4 bases, with 11 bases left in between. This CDR3 comprises 14 residues. The CDR3 nucleotides are TGTGCCAGCAGTGAATTCCCTCCGGGAGAGACCCAGTACTTC. This translates into CASSEFPPGETQYF.

The rearrangement uses TRBV11-2 and TRBJ1-5; 7 bases match TRBD1. Germline values: CDR1 SGHAT, CDR2 FQNNGV. The CDR3 totals 16 residues. Trimming at V came to 1 base and at J to 5 bases, leaving 8 bases not matched to a gene. CDR3 protein: CASSLGGRGFDQPQHF. The CDR3 nucleotides read TGTGCCAGCAGCTTAGGTGGCAGGGGGTTTGATCAGCCCCAGCATTTT.

This chain joins TRBV9 and TRBJ1-6; 7 bases match TRBD1. The CDR3 consists of 12 residues. The junction had 1 base not matched to a gene; V was cut back by 8 bases and J by 5 bases. CDR1 SGDLS and CDR2 YYNGEE come from the germline V gene. The CDR3 DNA follows: TGTGCCAGTGGACAGGATAATTCACCCCTCCACTTT. This codes for CASGQDNSPLHF. The full variable domain, with the rest looked up from reference TRBV9 and TRBJ1-6, is DSGVTQTPKHLITATGQRVTLRCSPRSGDLSVYWYQQSLDQGLQFLIQYYNGEERAKGNILERFSAQQFPDLHSELNLSSLELGDSALYFCASGQDNSPLHFGNGTRLTVT.

This chain joins TRBV18 and TRBJ1-1; 7 positions match TRBD1. This CDR3 is built from 14 residues. The V gene's germline CDR1 is KGHSH and CDR2 LQKENI. Unmatched junction bases numbered 6, after V lost 0 bases and J lost 8 bases. CDR3 in amino acids: CASSPPNRGGEAFF. DNA of the CDR3: TGTGCCAGCTCACCACCGAACAGGGGTGGAGAAGCTTTCTTT. Full variable domain (remainder filled in from reference TRBV18 and TRBJ1-1): NAGVMQNPRHLVRRRGQEARLRCSPMKGHSHVYWYRQLPEEGLKFMVYLQKENIIDESGMPKERFSAEFPKEGPSILRIQQVVRGDSAAYFCASSPPNRGGEAFFGQGTRLTVV.

The chain couples TRBV30 to TRBJ1-2; D is undetermined. Trimming removed 3 bases from V and 2 bases from J, with 16 bases in between. The germline CDR1 and CDR2 sequences are GTSNPN and SVGIG (reference sequence). The CDR3 is 15 residues long. CDR3 protein: CAWSRAFSQNYGYTF. The CDR3 DNA sequence: TGTGCCTGGAGCCGCGCATTCTCGCAGAACTATGGCTACACCTTC.

The chain employs TRBV5-1 and TRBJ2-7, with D unclear. The length of the CDR3 is 16 residues. V dropped 2 bases and J dropped 5 bases, with 20 bases sitting between them. Germline values: CDR1 SGHRS, CDR2 YFSETQ. The CDR3: CASSFLTGVGPNEQYF. In DNA form, the CDR3 reads TGCGCCAGCAGCTTTCTGACGGGTGTCGGTCCTAACGAGCAGTACTTC. The complete variable domain, with remaining parts taken from reference TRBV5-1 and TRBJ2-7, reads KAGVTQTPRYLIKTRGQQVTLSCSPISGHRSVSWYQQTPGQGLQFLFEYFSETQRNKGNFPGRFSGRQFSNSRSEMNVSTLELGDSALYLCASSFLTGVGPNEQYFGPGTRLTVT.

This chain joins TRBV15 and TRBJ1-5; D remains unclear. V was shortened by 4 bases and J by 1 base, with 8 bases between the two germline ends. CDR3 size: 14 residues. Germline V lookup: CDR1 LNHNV, CDR2 YYDKDF (reference sequence). The CDR3 loop reads CATSNQESNQPQHF. The DNA of the CDR3 is TGTGCCACCAGCAATCAAGAGAGCAATCAGCCCCAGCATTTT.

The genes are TRBV10-3 and TRBJ2-1; possible D gene TRBD2, 6 bases. Germline loops: CDR1 ENHRY, CDR2 SYGVKD. This CDR3 spans 13 amino acids. Trimming cost V 8 bases and J 4 bases, with 12 bases left between them. In nucleotides, the CDR3 is TGTGCCATCGGAGCTAGCGAATACAATGAGCAGTTCTTC. Its protein product is CAIGASEYNEQFF.